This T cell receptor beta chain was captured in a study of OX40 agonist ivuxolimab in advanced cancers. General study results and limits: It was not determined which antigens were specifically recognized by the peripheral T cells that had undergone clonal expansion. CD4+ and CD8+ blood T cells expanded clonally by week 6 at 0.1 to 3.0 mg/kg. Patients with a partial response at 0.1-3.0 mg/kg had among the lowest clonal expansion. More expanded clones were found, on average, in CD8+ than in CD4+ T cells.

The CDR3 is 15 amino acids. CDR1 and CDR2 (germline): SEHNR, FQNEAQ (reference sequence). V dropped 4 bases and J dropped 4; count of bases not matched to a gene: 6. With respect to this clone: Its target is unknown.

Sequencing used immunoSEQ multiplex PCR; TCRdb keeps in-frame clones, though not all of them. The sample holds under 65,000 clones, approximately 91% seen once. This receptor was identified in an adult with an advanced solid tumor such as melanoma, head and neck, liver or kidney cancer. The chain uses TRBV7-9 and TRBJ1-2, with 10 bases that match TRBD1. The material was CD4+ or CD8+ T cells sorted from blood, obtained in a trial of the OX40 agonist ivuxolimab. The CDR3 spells CASSWTGGGSYGYTF. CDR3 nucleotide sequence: TGTGCCAGCAGCTGGACAGGGGGTGGGAGCTATGGCTACACCTTC.